This TCR beta chain was documented in a study of shared clonotypes between healthy human individuals. Regarding the study as a whole: Naive subsets generally had larger estimated richness than memory subsets.

Comment on this clone: Antigen: not known.

Sequenced by immunoSEQ multiplex PCR; TCRdb stores in-frame clones only, minus some. The table has about 2.3 million clones, roughly 93% seen once. Germline CDR1 and CDR2: WSHSY and SAAADI. This CDR3 has 15 amino acids. V gave up 2 bases and J gave up 2 bases, with 13 bases separating them. Material for sequencing was naive CD4+ T cells from PBMCs. Subset of the sample: CD45RA+ positively selected. The chain employs TRBV10-2 and TRBJ2-7, with D perhaps TRBD1 or TRBD2 (5 bases each). The sequence came from a man younger than 35 in good health. Some clones in this sample may be carry-over from other donors' samples. The CDR3 bases are TGCGCCAGCAGTGAGCCGGGACGGGGAGCCTACGAGCAGTACTTC. It yields the protein CASSEPGRGAYEQYF.